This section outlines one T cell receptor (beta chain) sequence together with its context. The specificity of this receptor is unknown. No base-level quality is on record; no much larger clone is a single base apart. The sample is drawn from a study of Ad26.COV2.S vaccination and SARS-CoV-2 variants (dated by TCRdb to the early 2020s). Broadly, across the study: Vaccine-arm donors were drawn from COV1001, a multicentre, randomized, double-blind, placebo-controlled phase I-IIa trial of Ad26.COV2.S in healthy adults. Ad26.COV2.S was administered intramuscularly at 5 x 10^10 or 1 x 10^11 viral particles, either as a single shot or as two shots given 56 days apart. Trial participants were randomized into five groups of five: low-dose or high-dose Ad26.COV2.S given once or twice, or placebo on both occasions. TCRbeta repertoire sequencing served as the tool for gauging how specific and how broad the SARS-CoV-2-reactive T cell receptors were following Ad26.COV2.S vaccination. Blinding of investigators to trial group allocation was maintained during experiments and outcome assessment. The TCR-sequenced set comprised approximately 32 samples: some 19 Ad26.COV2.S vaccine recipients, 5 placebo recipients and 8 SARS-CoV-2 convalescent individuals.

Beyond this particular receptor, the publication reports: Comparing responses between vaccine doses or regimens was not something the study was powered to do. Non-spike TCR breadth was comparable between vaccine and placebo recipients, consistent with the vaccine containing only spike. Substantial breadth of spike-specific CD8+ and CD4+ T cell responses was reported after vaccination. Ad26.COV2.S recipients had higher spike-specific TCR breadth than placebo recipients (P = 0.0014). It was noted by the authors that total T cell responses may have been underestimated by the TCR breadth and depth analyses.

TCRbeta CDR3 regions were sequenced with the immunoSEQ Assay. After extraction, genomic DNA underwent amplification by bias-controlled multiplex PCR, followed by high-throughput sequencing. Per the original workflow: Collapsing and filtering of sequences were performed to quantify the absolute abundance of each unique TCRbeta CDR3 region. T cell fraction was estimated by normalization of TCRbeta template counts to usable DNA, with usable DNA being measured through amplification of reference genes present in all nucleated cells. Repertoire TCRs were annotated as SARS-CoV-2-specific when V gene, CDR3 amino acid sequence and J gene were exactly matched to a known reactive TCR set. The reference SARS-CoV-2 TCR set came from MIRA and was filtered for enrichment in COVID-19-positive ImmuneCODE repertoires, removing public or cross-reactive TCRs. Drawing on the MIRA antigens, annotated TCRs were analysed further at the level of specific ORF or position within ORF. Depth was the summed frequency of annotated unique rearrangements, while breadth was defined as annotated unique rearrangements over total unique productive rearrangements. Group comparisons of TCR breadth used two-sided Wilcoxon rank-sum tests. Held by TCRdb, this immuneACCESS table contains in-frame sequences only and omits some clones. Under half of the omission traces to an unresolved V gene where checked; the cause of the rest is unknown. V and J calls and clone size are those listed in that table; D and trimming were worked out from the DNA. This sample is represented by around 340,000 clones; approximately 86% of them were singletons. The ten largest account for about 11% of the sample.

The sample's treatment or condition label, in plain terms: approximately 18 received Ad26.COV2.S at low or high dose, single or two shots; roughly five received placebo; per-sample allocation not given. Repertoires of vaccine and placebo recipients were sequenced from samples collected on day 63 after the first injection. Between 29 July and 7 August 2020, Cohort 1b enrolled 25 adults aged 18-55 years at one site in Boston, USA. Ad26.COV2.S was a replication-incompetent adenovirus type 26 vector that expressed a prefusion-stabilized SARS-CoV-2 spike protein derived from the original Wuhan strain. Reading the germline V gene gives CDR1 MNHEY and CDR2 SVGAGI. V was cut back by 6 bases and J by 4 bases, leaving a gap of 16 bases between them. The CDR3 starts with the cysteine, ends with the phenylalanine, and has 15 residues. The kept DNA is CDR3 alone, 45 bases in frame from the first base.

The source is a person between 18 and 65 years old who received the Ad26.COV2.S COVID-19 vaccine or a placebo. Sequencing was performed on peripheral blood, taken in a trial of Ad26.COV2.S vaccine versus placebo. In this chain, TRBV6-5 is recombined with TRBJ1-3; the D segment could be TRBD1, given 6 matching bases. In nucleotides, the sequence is TGTGCCAGCAGCAGGGGAAGATCGGACGGAAACACCATATATTTT. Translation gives CASSRGRSDGNTIYF.